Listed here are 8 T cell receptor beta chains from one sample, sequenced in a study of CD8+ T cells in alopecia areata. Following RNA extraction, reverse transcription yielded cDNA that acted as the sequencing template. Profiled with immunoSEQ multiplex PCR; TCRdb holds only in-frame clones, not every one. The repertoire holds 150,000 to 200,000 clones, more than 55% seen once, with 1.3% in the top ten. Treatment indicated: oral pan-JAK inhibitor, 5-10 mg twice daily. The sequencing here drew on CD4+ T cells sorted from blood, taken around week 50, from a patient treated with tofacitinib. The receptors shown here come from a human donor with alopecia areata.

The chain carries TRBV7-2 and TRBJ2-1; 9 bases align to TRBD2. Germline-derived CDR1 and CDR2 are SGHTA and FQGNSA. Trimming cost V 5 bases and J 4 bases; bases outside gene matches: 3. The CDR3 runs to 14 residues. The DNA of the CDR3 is TGTGCCAGCAGCGCGGCGGGGGGGTACAATGAGCAGTTCTTC. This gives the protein CASSAAGGYNEQFF.

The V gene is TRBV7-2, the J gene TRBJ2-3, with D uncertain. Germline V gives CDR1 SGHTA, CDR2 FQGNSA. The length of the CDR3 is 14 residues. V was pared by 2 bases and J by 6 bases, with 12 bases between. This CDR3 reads CASSLRRGRDTQYF. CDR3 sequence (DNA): TGTGCCAGCAGCTTAAGGCGAGGCCGTGATACGCAGTATTTT.

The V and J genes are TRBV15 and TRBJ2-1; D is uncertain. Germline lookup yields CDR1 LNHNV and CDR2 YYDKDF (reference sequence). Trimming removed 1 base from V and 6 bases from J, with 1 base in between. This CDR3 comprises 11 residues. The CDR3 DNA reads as TGTGCCACCAGCAGAGCCAATGAGCAGTTCTTC. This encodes CATSRANEQFF.

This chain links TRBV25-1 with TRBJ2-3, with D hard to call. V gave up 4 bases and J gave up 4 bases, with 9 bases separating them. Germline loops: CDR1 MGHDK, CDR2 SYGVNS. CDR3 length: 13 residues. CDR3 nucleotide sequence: TGTGCCAGCAGTGGCCTCTCGGCAGATACGCAGTATTTT. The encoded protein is CASSGLSADTQYF.

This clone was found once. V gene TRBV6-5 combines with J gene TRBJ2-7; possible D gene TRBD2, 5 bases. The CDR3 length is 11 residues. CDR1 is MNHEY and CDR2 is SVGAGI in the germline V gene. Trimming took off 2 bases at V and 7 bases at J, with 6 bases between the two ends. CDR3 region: CASSYGSEQYF. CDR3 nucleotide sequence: TGTGCCAGCAGTTACGGGAGTGAGCAGTACTTC.

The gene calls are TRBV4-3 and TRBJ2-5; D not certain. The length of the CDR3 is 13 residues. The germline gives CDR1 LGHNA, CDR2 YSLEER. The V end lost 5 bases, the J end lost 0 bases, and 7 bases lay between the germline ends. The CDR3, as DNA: TGCGCCAGCAGCGAGTTAAACCAAGAGACCCAGTACTTC. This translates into CASSELNQETQYF.

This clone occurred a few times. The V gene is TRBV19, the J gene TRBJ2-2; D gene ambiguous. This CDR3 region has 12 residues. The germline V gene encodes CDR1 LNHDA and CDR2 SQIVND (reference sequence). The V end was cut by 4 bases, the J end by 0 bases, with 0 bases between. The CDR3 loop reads CASSTNTGELFF. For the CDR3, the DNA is TGTGCCAGTAGTACGAACACCGGGGAGCTGTTTTTT. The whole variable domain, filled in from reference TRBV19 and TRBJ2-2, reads DGGITQSPKYLFRKEGQNVTLSCEQNLNHDAMYWYRQDPGQGLRLIYYSQIVNDFQKGDIAEGYSVSREKKESFPLTVTSAQKNPTAFYLCASSTNTGELFFGEGSRLTVL.

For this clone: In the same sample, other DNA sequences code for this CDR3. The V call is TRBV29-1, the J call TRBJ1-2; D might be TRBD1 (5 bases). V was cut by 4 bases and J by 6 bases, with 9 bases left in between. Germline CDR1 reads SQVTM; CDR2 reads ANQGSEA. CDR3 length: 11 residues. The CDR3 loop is CSVARVDGYTF. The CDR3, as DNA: TGCAGCGTTGCCAGGGTGGATGGCTACACCTTC.